A single sample gave rise to the 2 T cell receptor beta chains below, sequenced in a study of T cells after yellow fever vaccination. TCRdb re-analysed the 5' RACE reads in MiXCR, keeping a single row per CDR3 protein. The sample contains over 130,000 distinct CDR3 sequences, over 7% of which appear only once. Sequenced here: CD4+ T cells sorted from PBMCs, sampled 5 days after the yellow fever booster vaccination. Every receptor here comes from a man aged 25-40 years who received the YFV17D yellow fever vaccine.

This clonotype was counted ten times or more. The chain recombines TRBV7-2 with TRBJ2-3; no definite D call. In germline, CDR1 is SGHTA, CDR2 FQGNSA. Between the trimmed V and J ends, which lost 3 bases and 1 base, there was a span of 11 bases. The length of the CDR3 is 15 residues. The CDR3 region has the DNA TGTGCCAGCAGCTTGTTCTCTGCGGGCACAGATACGCAGTATTTT. Translated: CASSLFSAGTDTQYF.

The rearrangement links TRBV5-8 to TRBJ2-5; 8 nucleotides match TRBD1. Germline loops: CDR1 SGHTS, CDR2 YDEGEE. This CDR3 is 13 amino acids long. The V gene end was trimmed by 4 bases and the J gene end by 6 bases; junction bases not matched to a gene: 5. As DNA, the CDR3 is TGTGCCAGCAGCATCGGACAGGGAAAGACCCAGTACTTC. It yields the protein CASSIGQGKTQYF.